The 21 T cell receptor beta chains below were found in one sample sequenced in a study of T cell clonotyping in hematopoietic cell transplantation. The table came from immunoSEQ multiplex PCR; TCRdb's copy has only in-frame clones and leaves some out. The table has just under 9,500 clones, about three quarters seen once. The sequences come from PBMCs, collected 180 days after allogeneic stem cell transplant. The receptors here all came from a male patient in his 40s who had an allogeneic stem cell transplant from a related donor, so the T cells may come from the graft donor. Some clones in this sample may be carry-over from other donors' samples.

The J gene is TRBJ2-7, the V gene TRBV28, with D uncertain. Germline CDR1 reads MDHEN; CDR2 reads SYDVKM. The V end lost 2 bases, the J end lost 2 bases, and 10 bases lay between the germline ends. The CDR3 sequence is 14 residues long. The CDR3 coding sequence is TGTGCCAGCAGTTTAATGTTCGAGGCCTACGAGCAGTACTTC. Protein product: CASSLMFEAYEQYF.

This clone showed up just a few times. Here the CDR3 reads CASSLGGFGAGNTIYF. As DNA, the CDR3 is TGTGCCAGCAGCTTAGGGGGGTTTGGGGCTGGAAACACCATATATTTT. The genes are TRBV7-8 and TRBJ1-3, with a tentative D call TRBD1 (5 bases). This CDR3 comprises 16 residues. V dropped 1 base and J dropped 2 bases, with 12 bases sitting between them. Germline V lookup: CDR1 SGHVS, CDR2 FQNEAQ.

This clone was recorded a few times. The chain is built from TRBV4-2 and TRBJ2-1; tentatively, D is TRBD1 (6 bases). From germline, CDR1 is LGHNA and CDR2 YNFKEQ. V was trimmed by 0 bases and J by 3 bases, leaving 12 bases between them. CDR3 length: 16 residues. This CDR3 reads CASSQDWGLSYNEQFF. In DNA, the CDR3 is TGTGCCAGCAGCCAAGACTGGGGGCTAAGCTACAATGAGCAGTTCTTC.

This clone was seen just once. The V gene is TRBV30, the J gene TRBJ2-7; maybe TRBD1 (5 bases). This CDR3 is built from 11 residues. Trimming removed 4 bases from V and 12 bases from J, with 16 bases in between. Looked up from germline, CDR1 is GTSNPN and CDR2 is SVGIG (reference sequence). In nucleotides, the CDR3 is TGTGCCTGGACAGGGCCTGATGGGCGGTACTTC. Amino acid sequence: CAWTGPDGRYF.

V and J are TRBV6-5 and TRBJ1-2; 9 positions agree with TRBD1. The CDR3 contains 15 residues. Germline loops: CDR1 MNHEY, CDR2 SVGAGI. Germline trimming cut 8 bases from V and 4 bases from J; bases unmatched to any gene: 11. CDR3 sequence (DNA): TGTGCCAGCTCCCGGGACAGGGTTTCTCCCTATGGCTACACCTTC. Translated, it gives CASSRDRVSPYGYTF.

The rearrangement joins TRBV4-3 to TRBJ2-5; D assignment may be TRBD1 or TRBD2 (6 bases each). The V gene lost 0 bases and the J gene lost 7 bases, with 12 bases spanning the gap. CDR1 LGHNA and CDR2 YSLEER come from the germline V gene. The CDR3 has 14 amino acids. CDR3 in amino acids: CASSQEGGRGTQYF. The DNA for the CDR3 is TGCGCCAGCAGCCAAGAGGGGGGCCGGGGGACCCAGTACTTC.

The V call is TRBV27, the J call TRBJ1-5; no clear D. Germline CDR1 MNHEY, CDR2 SMNVEV (reference sequence). Trimming cost V 0 bases and J 1 base, with 4 bases left between them. This CDR3 contains 14 residues. This CDR3 is CASSLSRSNQPQHF. The CDR3 DNA follows: TGTGCCAGCAGTTTATCGCGGAGCAATCAGCCCCAGCATTTT.

V and J are TRBV28 and TRBJ1-2; 8 bases are a match to TRBD1. This CDR3 region has 15 residues. The germline CDR1 and CDR2 sequences are MDHEN and SYDVKM. Losses at the gene ends were 3 bases for V and 4 bases for J; bases not matched to a gene: 7. CDR3 sequence: CASSFPGTGLYGYTF. The CDR3 nucleotides read TGTGCCAGCAGTTTTCCCGGGACAGGACTCTATGGCTACACCTTC.

The CDR3: CASTPGGQQNSPLHF. For the CDR3, the DNA is TGTGCCAGCACCCCCGGGGGACAGCAGAATTCACCCCTCCACTTT. V gene TRBV28 combines with J gene TRBJ1-6; 7 bases map to TRBD1. Germline V gene data show CDR1 as MDHEN and CDR2 as SYDVKM. V shed 7 bases, J shed 7 bases, and the junction held 10 bases outside the gene matches. The CDR3 runs 15 residues.

The genes are TRBV7-3 and TRBJ1-1; D might be TRBD1 (5 bases). The CDR3 runs to 14 residues. Germline CDR1 and CDR2: SGHTA and FQGTGA. The V end lost 1 base, the J end lost 4 bases, and 10 bases lay between the germline ends. This CDR3 is CASSLRGISTEAFF. The CDR3, as DNA: TGTGCCAGCAGCTTAAGGGGGATTAGCACTGAAGCTTTCTTT.

V is TRBV5-1 and J is TRBJ1-5, with a possible D match to TRBD1 (5 bases). V was shortened by 0 bases and J by 9 bases, with 13 bases between the two germline ends. This CDR3 contains 14 residues. Germline CDR1 and CDR2: SGHRS and YFSETQ. CDR3 nucleotides: TGCGCCAGCAGCTTGGCCGGGGGGTTGGGGCCCCAGCATTTT. It codes for CASSLAGGLGPQHF.

The CDR3 DNA reads TGTGCCAGCAGCTTAAACACGCGTAATCAGCCCCAGCATTTT. It translates to CASSLNTRNQPQHF. The chain links TRBV7-9 to TRBJ1-5; D unclear. Germline lookup yields CDR1 SEHNR and CDR2 FQNEAQ (reference sequence). CDR3 size: 14 residues. The V and J ends lost 2 bases and 4 bases respectively, with 9 bases between them.

V usage is TRBV20-1 and J usage is TRBJ2-5; no clear D. The CDR3 is 11 amino acids. V was clipped by 6 bases and J by 7 bases, with 12 bases between them. Germline CDR1 DFQATT, CDR2 SNEGSKA (reference sequence). The CDR3 DNA reads TGCAGTGCCCGCACAAGATGGACCCAGTACTTC. Protein product: CSARTRWTQYF.

This clone has more than one count but fewer than ten. V usage is TRBV5-1 and J usage is TRBJ1-2; a possible D gene is TRBD1 (5 bases). The CDR3 covers 14 residues. Trimming shortened V by 6 bases and J by 1 base, and 13 bases separated the two germline ends. CDR1 and CDR2 (germline): SGHRS, YFSETQ. The CDR3 DNA is TGCGCCAGCACTAGGGACGGATATAACTATGGCTACACCTTC. As protein: CASTRDGYNYGYTF.

The chain couples TRBV5-4 to TRBJ1-4, with unresolved D. The CDR3 spans 14 residues. Germline values: CDR1 SGHNT, CDR2 YYREEE (reference sequence). The ends were cut back, 5 bases at V and 5 bases at J, with 13 bases in the middle. CDR3 sequence (DNA): TGTGCCAGCAGGGGAAGAATAGAGAATGAAAAACTGTTTTTT. Amino acids: CASRGRIENEKLFF.

The V and J genes are TRBV11-2 and TRBJ1-2; 8 nucleotides agree with TRBD1. V shed 5 bases and J 8 bases; nucleotides not matched to a gene: 4. Germline CDR1 SGHAT, CDR2 FQNNGV. This CDR3 has 12 amino acids. The CDR3 region has the DNA TGTGCCAGCAGCGAACAGGGGGGGGGCTACACCTTC. It translates to CASSEQGGGYTF. Variable domain in full (rest from reference TRBV11-2 and TRBJ1-2): EAGVAQSPRYKIIEKRQSVAFWCNPISGHATLYWYQQILGQGPKLLIQFQNNGVVDDSQLPKDRFSAERLKGVDSTLKIQPAKLEDSAVYLCASSEQGGGYTFGSGTRLTVV.

This clone showed up just once. This chain joins TRBV7-9 and TRBJ2-1, with TRBD2 identical over 7 bases. The CDR3 runs to 13 residues. Germline CDR1 is SEHNR and CDR2 is FQNEAQ (reference sequence). Trimming at V came to 3 bases and at J to 9 bases, leaving 5 bases not matched to a gene. The CDR3 region is CASSFGGGIEQFF. In DNA, the CDR3 is TGTGCCAGCAGCTTCGGCGGGGGTATTGAGCAGTTCTTC.

This sequence joins TRBV27 and TRBJ1-2; 8 bases are shared with TRBD1. This CDR3 has 14 amino acids. J was trimmed by 6 bases and V by 3 bases; bases with no gene match: 6. Per germline, CDR1 MNHEY and CDR2 SMNVEV (reference sequence). In DNA, the CDR3 is TGTGCCAGCAGTTTCACGAGGACAGGGAATGGCTACACCTTC. Its translation: CASSFTRTGNGYTF.

V is TRBV4-3 and J is TRBJ2-3, with 10 bases lining up with TRBD2. Trimming took 0 bases from V and 3 from J; bases not matched to a gene: 6. Germline CDR1 reads LGHNA; CDR2 reads YSLEER. CDR3 length: 17 residues. CDR3 DNA sequence: TGCGCCAGCAGCCAAGATCTACTAGCGGGGACGACAGATACGCAGTATTTT. The encoded protein is CASSQDLLAGTTDTQYF.

The sample holds a few counts of this clone. The chain couples TRBV5-1 to TRBJ2-2; D uncertain. Per germline, CDR1 SGHRS and CDR2 YFSETQ. V was pared by 0 bases and J by 1 base, with 10 bases between. This CDR3 comprises 16 residues. The CDR3 region is CASSLALRKNTGELFF. CDR3 DNA: TGCGCCAGCAGCTTGGCCTTACGGAAGAACACCGGGGAGCTGTTTTTT.

This clone was counted a single time. V and J are TRBV27 and TRBJ2-7, with 14 bases that match TRBD2. Per germline, CDR1 MNHEY and CDR2 SMNVEV (reference sequence). Trimming removed 6 bases from V and 5 bases from J; junction bases left unmatched: 9. The CDR3 covers 16 residues. The chain's CDR3 is CASRPGLAGGSNEQYF. CDR3 DNA: TGTGCCAGCAGACCTGGACTAGCGGGGGGATCCAACGAGCAGTACTTC.